A single sample gave rise to the 14 T cell receptor beta chains below, sequenced in a study of beta chain features in type 1 diabetes. Overall study results and limits: Researchers report that Type 1 diabetes patients had moderately but significantly shorter TCRB CDR3s across all four CD4+ subsets.

TCRB transcripts that were expressed got sequenced, as all of the isolated RNA had been reverse transcribed. The data were produced by immunoSEQ multiplex PCR, yet TCRdb's version contains in-frame clones alone and is incomplete. The sample includes some 200,000 clones, roughly 16% of them seen just once. Antigen specificity for these receptors is unknown. Sequenced sample: naive CD4+ T cells from blood. Receptors were obtained from a man aged 30-40 years with type 1 diabetes.

A few counts support this clone. The chain combines TRBV4-1 with TRBJ2-6; no firm D call. This CDR3 has 19 residues. CDR1 MGHRA and CDR2 YSYEKL come from the germline V gene. V was clipped by 2 bases and J by 0 bases, with 17 bases between them. The CDR3 DNA reads as TGCGCCAGCAGCCAATTACTTACCGCGTTGGCCTCTGGGGCCAACGTCCTGACTTTC. Its translation is CASSQLLTALASGANVLTF.

The table lists this clone with a few counts. The CDR3 DNA follows: TGTGCCAGCAGCCGGGGATACAATGAGCAGTTCTTC. It is translated as CASSRGYNEQFF. The chain joins TRBV5-6 to TRBJ2-1; a weak D match, TRBD2 (5 bases). V shed 4 bases and J shed 4 bases, with 6 bases lying between them. The CDR3 has 12 amino acids. Germline V gene lookup returns CDR1 SGHDT and CDR2 YYEEEE.

This clone was seen more than once but under ten times. This chain uses TRBV18 with TRBJ2-7; 13 nucleotides align to TRBD2. The CDR3 length is 16 residues. V lost 4 bases, J lost 3 bases, and 6 bases stayed unmatched. Looked up from germline, CDR1 is KGHSH and CDR2 is LQKENI. The CDR3 reads CASSLGTSGTLYEQYF. The DNA of the CDR3 is TGTGCCAGCTCACTCGGGACTAGCGGGACCCTCTACGAGCAGTACTTC.

J is TRBJ1-2 and V is TRBV7-2, with TRBD1 matching over 7 bases. Germline-derived CDR1 and CDR2 are SGHTA and FQGNSA. The CDR3 runs to 15 residues. V lost 5 bases and J lost 5; bases outside the gene matches: 11. CDR3 in amino acids: CASSLAFGTEYGYTF. The CDR3 DNA follows: TGTGCCAGCAGCCTCGCCTTCGGGACAGAGTATGGCTACACCTTC.

This sequence joins TRBV30 and TRBJ2-2; possibly TRBD2 for D (6 bases). Trimming pared 5 bases from V and 1 base from J, leaving 14 bases between. The CDR3 covers 15 residues. Germline assignment: CDR1 GTSNPN and CDR2 SVGIG (reference sequence). The CDR3 DNA sequence: TGTGCCTGGGAGGAGGGAACGGTGAACACCGGGGAGCTGTTTTTT. This codes for CAWEEGTVNTGELFF.

The rearrangement joins TRBV4-3 to TRBJ2-6; no clear D. From germline, CDR1 is LGHNA and CDR2 YSLEER. CDR3 length equals 15 residues. With 3 bases removed from V and 4 bases from J, the gap between germline ends came to 10 bases. The chain's CDR3 is CASSHVGRGANVLTF. The CDR3, as DNA: TGCGCCAGCAGCCATGTTGGGCGGGGGGCCAACGTCCTGACTTTC.

This rearrangement joins TRBV29-1 to TRBJ2-5; TRBD2 agrees at 7 bases. V was pared by 6 bases and J by 1 base, with 8 bases of the junction left unmatched. The CDR3 runs 14 residues. Per the germline V gene, CDR1 is SQVTM and CDR2 is ANQGSEA. CDR3: CSVKLRLAQETQYF. CDR3 nucleotide sequence: TGCAGCGTCAAGCTAAGACTAGCCCAAGAGACCCAGTACTTC.

This clone turned up a few times. The genes are TRBV4-2 and TRBJ2-2, with D maybe TRBD2 (5 bases). The CDR3 runs 17 residues. Trimming took off 2 bases at V and 1 base at J, with 14 bases between the two ends. Germline-derived CDR1 and CDR2 are LGHNA and YNFKEQ. The CDR3: CASSQPLARMNTGELFF. CDR3 nucleotides: TGTGCCAGCAGCCAACCGCTAGCTAGAATGAACACCGGGGAGCTGTTTTTT.

J is TRBJ2-3 and V is TRBV7-3; TRBD2 matches at 9 bases. Germline V gene data show CDR1 as SGHTA and CDR2 as FQGTGA. V trimming: 0 bases; J trimming: 4 bases; junction bases outside the gene matches: 5. CDR3 size: 16 residues. The DNA of the CDR3 is TGTGCCAGCAGCTTAACGCCTAGCGGGATTCCAGATACGCAGTATTTT. Amino acids: CASSLTPSGIPDTQYF.

This clone was seen a few times. A read error may produce the germline difference seen at one junction end. J is TRBJ2-4 and V is TRBV7-3; D uncertain. The germline gives CDR1 SGHTA, CDR2 FQGTGA. The CDR3 has 13 amino acids. The CDR3 region is CASSLTAKNIQYF. Written as DNA, the CDR3 is TGTGCCAGCAGCCTAACGGCCAAAAACATTCAGTACTTC.

This chain links TRBV5-1 with TRBJ1-3, with D perhaps matching TRBD1 (5 bases). This CDR3 comprises 14 residues. In germline, CDR1 is SGHRS, CDR2 YFSETQ. V lost 4 bases, J lost 0 bases, and 8 bases lay in between. This CDR3 is CASSQDSSGNTIYF. CDR3 nucleotides: TGCGCCAGCAGCCAAGACAGCTCTGGAAACACCATATATTTT.

The CDR3 DNA is TGTGCCAGCAGTATTAGGACAGTCCAAGAGACCCAGTACTTC. As protein: CASSIRTVQETQYF. The chain has TRBV6-1 and TRBJ2-5, with TRBD1 as a possible D gene (6 bases). This CDR3 is 14 amino acids long. Trimming cost V 5 bases and J 1 base, with 11 bases left between them. In germline, CDR1 is MNHNS, CDR2 SASEGT.

This rearrangement joins TRBV2 to TRBJ2-1, with 11 bases that match TRBD2. CDR3 length: 17 amino acids. Germline CDR1 SNHLY, CDR2 FYNNEI. Trimming at V came to 6 bases and at J to 3 bases, leaving 10 bases not matched to a gene. The CDR3 sequence is CASSKRHGTSGYNEQFF. The CDR3 region has the DNA TGTGCCAGCAGCAAAAGGCACGGGACTAGCGGCTACAATGAGCAGTTCTTC. Full variable domain (rest looked up from reference TRBV2 and TRBJ2-1): EPEVTQTPSHQVTQMGQEVILRCVPISNHLYFYWYRQILGQKVEFLVSFYNNEISEKSEIFDDQFSVERPDGSNFTLKIRSTKLEDSAMYFCASSKRHGTSGYNEQFFGPGTRLTVL.

The chain uses TRBV15 and TRBJ2-3; a weak D match, TRBD2 (7 bases). Germline V gene sequence: CDR1 LNHNV, CDR2 YYDKDF (reference sequence). The germline V and J ends were trimmed by 6 bases and 2 bases, with 24 bases remaining between them. CDR3 length: 18 residues. In nucleotides, the CDR3 is TGTGCCACCAGAACCCCCGTGGGGGGGCAGTATTCCACAGATACGCAGTATTTT. This encodes CATRTPVGGQYSTDTQYF.